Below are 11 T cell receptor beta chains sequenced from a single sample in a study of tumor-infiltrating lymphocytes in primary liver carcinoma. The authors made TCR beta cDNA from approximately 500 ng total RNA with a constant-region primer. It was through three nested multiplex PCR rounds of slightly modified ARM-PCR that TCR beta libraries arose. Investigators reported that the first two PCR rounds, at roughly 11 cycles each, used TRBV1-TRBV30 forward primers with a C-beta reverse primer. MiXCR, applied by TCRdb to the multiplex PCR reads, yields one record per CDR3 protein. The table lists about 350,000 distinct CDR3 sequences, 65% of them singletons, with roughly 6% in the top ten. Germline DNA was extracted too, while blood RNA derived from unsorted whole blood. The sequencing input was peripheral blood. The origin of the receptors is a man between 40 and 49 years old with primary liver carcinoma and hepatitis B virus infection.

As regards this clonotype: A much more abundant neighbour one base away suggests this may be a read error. The CDR3 here is CASRAGTGPNPYNEQFF. The CDR3 DNA sequence: TGTGCCAGCAGAGCCGGGACTGGCCCCAACCCCTACAATGAGCAGTTCTTC. This sequence joins TRBV6-1 and TRBJ2-1; maybe TRBD2 (6 bases). CDR1 is MNHNS, CDR2 SASEGT, per germline. The CDR3 runs 17 residues. The V end lost 6 bases, the J end lost 2 bases, and 20 bases lay between the germline ends.

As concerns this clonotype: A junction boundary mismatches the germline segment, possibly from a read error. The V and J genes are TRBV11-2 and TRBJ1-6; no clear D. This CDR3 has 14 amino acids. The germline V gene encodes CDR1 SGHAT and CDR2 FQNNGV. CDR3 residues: CAGSPRLDNSPLHF. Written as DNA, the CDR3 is TGTGCCGGCAGTCCCAGGCTCGATAATTCACCCCTCCACTTT.

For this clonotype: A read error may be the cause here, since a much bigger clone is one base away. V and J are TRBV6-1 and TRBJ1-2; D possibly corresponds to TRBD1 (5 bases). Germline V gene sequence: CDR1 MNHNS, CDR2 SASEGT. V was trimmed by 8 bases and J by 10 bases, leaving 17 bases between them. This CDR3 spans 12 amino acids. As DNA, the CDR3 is TGTGCCAGCGGGGACTTGGGGAGAATCTACACCTTC. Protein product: CASGDLGRIYTF.

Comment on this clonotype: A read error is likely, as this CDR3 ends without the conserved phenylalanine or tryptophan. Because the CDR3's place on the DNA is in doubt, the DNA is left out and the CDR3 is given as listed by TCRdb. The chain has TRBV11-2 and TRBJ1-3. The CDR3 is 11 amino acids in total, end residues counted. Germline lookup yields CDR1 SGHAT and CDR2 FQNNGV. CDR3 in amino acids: CVSSSLGAMYY.

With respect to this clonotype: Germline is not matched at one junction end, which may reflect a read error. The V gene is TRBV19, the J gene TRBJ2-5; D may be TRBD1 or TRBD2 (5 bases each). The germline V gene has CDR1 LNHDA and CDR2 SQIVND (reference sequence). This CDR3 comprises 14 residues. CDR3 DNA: TGTGCCAGTAGTAAGGTCGGGGCAAGCGAGATCCAGTACTTC. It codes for CASSKVGASEIQYF.

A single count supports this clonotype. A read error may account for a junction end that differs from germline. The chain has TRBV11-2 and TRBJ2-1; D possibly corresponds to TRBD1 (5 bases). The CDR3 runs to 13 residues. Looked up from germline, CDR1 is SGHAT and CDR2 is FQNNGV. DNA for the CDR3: TGTGCCAGCAGCTTACCAGGGCTTAGTGAGCAGTCCTTC. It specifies CASSLPGLSEQSF.

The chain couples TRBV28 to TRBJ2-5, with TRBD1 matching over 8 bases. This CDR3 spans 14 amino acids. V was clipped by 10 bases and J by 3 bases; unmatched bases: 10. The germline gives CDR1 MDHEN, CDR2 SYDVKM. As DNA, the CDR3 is TGTGCCACCAGCGTCAGGGGGCCAAAAGAGACCCAGTACTTC. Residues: CATSVRGPKETQYF.

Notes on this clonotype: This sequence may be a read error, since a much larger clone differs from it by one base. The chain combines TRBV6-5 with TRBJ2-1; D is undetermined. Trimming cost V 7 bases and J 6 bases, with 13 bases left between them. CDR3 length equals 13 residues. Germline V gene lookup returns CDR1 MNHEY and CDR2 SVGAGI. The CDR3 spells CASTIRWGNEQFF. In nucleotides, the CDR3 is TGTGCCAGCACAATACGTTGGGGCAATGAGCAGTTCTTC.

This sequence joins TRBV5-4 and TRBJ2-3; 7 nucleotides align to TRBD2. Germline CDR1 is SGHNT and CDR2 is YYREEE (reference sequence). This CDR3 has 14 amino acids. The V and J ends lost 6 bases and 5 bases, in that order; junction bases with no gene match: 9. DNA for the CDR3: TGTGCCAGCAACGCGGGGGAGGTAGGAGATACGCAGTATTTT. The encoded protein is CASNAGEVGDTQYF.

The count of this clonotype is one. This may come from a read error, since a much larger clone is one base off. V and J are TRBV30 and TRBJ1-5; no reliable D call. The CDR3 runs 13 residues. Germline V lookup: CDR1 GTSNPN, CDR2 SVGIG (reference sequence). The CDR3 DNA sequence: TGTGTCTGGTCGACGGATAGCAATCAGCCCCAGCATTTT. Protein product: CVWSTDSNQPQHF.

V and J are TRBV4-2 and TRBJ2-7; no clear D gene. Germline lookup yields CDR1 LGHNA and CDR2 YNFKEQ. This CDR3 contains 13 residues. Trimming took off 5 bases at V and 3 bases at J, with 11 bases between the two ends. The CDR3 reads CASSGPIGYEQYF. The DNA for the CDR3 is TGTGCCAGCAGCGGCCCCATCGGCTACGAGCAGTACTTC.